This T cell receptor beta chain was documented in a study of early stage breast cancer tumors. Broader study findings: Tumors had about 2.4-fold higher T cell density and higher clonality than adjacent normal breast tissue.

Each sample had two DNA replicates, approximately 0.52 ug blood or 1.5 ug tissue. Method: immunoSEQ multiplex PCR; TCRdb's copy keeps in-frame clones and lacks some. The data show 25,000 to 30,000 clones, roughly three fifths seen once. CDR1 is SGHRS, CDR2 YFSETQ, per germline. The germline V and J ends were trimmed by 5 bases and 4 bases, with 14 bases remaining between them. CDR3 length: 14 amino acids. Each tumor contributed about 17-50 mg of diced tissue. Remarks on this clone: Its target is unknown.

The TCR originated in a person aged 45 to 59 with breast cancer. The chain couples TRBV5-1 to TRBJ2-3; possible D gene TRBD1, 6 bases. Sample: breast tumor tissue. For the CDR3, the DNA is TGCGCCAGCAGGGACACACAGGGTCCAGATACGCAGTATTTT. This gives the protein CASRDTQGPDTQYF.